This T cell receptor (beta chain) was identified during a study of T cells in Graves' hyperthyroidism and ophthalmopathy (dated by TCRdb to 2018 to 2020). About the full investigation: Peripheral blood samples were taken at the time of initial diagnosis, prior to any treatment. Whether ophthalmopathy could be predicted prospectively was tested in an independent validation cohort made up of about 18 hyperthyroidism patients plus 17 patients who later progressed to ophthalmopathy. After sampling, hyperthyroidism patients received methimazole starting at 30 mg daily, and ophthalmopathy patients received high-dose intravenous methylprednisolone. In roughly six Graves' hyperthyroidism patients, the study also compared T-cell repertoires from thyroid tissue with T-cell repertoires from blood. For training and testing, the approximately 92 patients in the discovery cohort were randomly divided in a 7:3 ratio. The paper describes TCR Vbeta CDR3 sequencing of 135 peripheral blood samples, made up of about 41 ophthalmopathy patients, roughly 72 hyperthyroidism patients and 17 progressor patients. To identify distinguishing TCR V-J signatures, a discovery cohort of around 100 patients was used, comprising some 45 with Graves' ophthalmopathy and 55 to 65 with stable Graves' hyperthyroidism. Results the study describes overall, beyond this receptor: No statistical method was used to fix the sample size in advance, and group allocation was not hidden from the investigators. In validation, progression to ophthalmopathy was predicted by the model with roughly 69% sensitivity and 72.22% specificity, a median of 6.5 months before onset. A model built on a 13 V-J signature distinguished ophthalmopathy from stable hyperthyroidism, reaching 87.88% sensitivity and 81.08% specificity in cross-validation and 80%/75% in testing. Most expanded thyroid clonotypes (frequency above 0.001) were also detected in blood, suggesting blood repertoires may reflect thyroid immune responses.

This clonotype counts as medium-sized (0.01 to 0.1%). The antigen it binds to is not known. There are no base qualities to consult, and no much larger clone falls within one base. TCR beta CDR3 regions were amplified from RNA transcripts. For the first round of RT-PCR on the TCR CDR3, the HTBI primer set was used together with the Qiagen OneStep RT-PCR kit. Libraries were constructed in a second round of multiplex PCR, after which size selection and purification were performed. Paired-end sequencing of the libraries was performed with 100 bp reads on an Illumina HiSeq2000. From the authors' description of their analysis: SOAPnuke was used to process the raw data, with reads discarded if the reads contained adapters or uncalled bases, had a mean Phred below 15, or lacked an exact constant-primer or identifier match. COPE v1.2.5 was used to merge the high-quality paired reads, and each unique nucleotide sequence was defined as a clonotype. Clonotypes were aligned to IMGT TRBV, TRBD and TRBJ reference segments using MiTCR v1.1. Analysis was restricted to V-J combinations with a frequency above 0.0001, which covered approximately 99% of repertoires. A TCS score was defined as the ratio between F50 (clonal expansion) and ExV (chaos), using BLOSUM62-based TCRdist between CDR3 peptides within each V-J. Welch's t-statistics and random forest reduced roughly 530 V-J features to 13, which were used in a naive Bayes classifier (R e1071). The similarity between thyroid and blood repertoires was quantified using the Morisita-Horn index. The raw public reads went through TCRdb reprocessing: fastp at Q25, MiXCR clone calling, in-frame beta chains kept. Rows are unified per CDR3 protein, each entry keeping the most common DNA and genes. TCRdb, not the original authors, processed these V and J calls. Counted in this sample were fewer than 40,000 distinct CDR3 sequences; about 50% of them appeared once. Roughly a sixth of the sample comes from the top ten.

In the ophthalmopathy patients, disease was moderately to severely active, with a Clinical Activity Score of 3 or more, a NOSPECS grade of 4 or more, and a duration of less than 3 months. Patients with uncontrolled infections, other autoimmune diseases, pregnancy or lactation were excluded. Clinical symptoms, serum thyroxine and TRAb, thyroid ultrasound, and orbital computed tomography formed the basis for the diagnoses. PBMCs were separated from roughly 9.3 ml of fresh peripheral blood using Ficoll-Paque density gradient centrifugation. Total RNA was extracted using Trizol reagent, and RNA quality was assessed on an Agilent 2100 Bioanalyzer. The sequence derives from a middle-aged man with Graves' ophthalmopathy. The sample taken for sequencing was blood.

In nucleotide form, the sequence is TGCAGCGTTGAGGGGCCAAGAGGGCCCTACGAGCAGTACTTC. This codes for CSVEGPRGPYEQYF. This chain joins TRBV29-1 to TRBJ2-7; the D gene may be TRBD1 or TRBD2, since each aligns over 5 bases. The CDR3 holds 14 amino acids from the cysteine to the phenylalanine. Solely the CDR3 DNA is kept, with 42 bases framed from the first base. For CDR1 and CDR2, the germline V gene lists SQVTM and ANQGSEA. Relative to germline, V is 3 bases shorter and J is 2 bases shorter, with 14 bases between their ends.